These 6 T cell receptor beta chains came from one sample sequenced in a study of T-cell memory formation after mild COVID-19. One entry per CDR3 protein results from TCRdb running MiXCR on the 5' RACE reads. The repertoire has some 130,000 distinct CDR3 sequences, less than 25% of them found once; the top ten carry around 24%. Sequenced sample: PBMCs or a T cell subset sorted from them (not recorded which). The receptors here all came from an adult woman who had mild COVID-19 (a few samples of this study predate the infection). Cell type and time point are not known.

The gene calls are TRBV7-8 and TRBJ2-1, with D perhaps assigned TRBD1 or TRBD2 (6 bases each). The CDR3 covers 17 residues. V lost 3 bases and J 8 bases, leaving 23 bases between the germline ends. The germline V gene encodes CDR1 SGHVS and CDR2 FQNEAQ. The CDR3 reads CASSFYPPGGGLDEQFF. In DNA, the CDR3 is TGTGCCAGCAGCTTTTACCCCCCAGGAGGGGGGTTGGATGAGCAGTTCTTC.

This clonotype has more than one count but fewer than ten. This chain connects TRBV7-9 to TRBJ2-7; D is ambiguous. With 5 bases removed from V and 0 bases from J, the gap between germline ends came to 14 bases. From germline, CDR1 is SEHNR and CDR2 FQNEAQ (reference sequence). This CDR3 region has 15 residues. CDR3 amino acids: CASSHPAADSYEQYF. The CDR3 nucleotides read TGTGCCAGCAGCCACCCGGCCGCGGACTCCTACGAGCAGTACTTC.

The J gene is TRBJ2-1, the V gene TRBV6-5, with 11 bases fitting TRBD2. CDR3 length: 16 residues. Germline trimming cut 6 bases from V and 7 bases from J; bases unmatched to any gene: 11. The germline V gene encodes CDR1 MNHEY and CDR2 SVGAGI. The CDR3 nucleotides read TGTGCCAGCAGCGCGATACTAGCGGGAGAGGGGAATGAGCAGTTCTTC. Residues: CASSAILAGEGNEQFF.

This clonotype occurred a few times. Here the CDR3 reads CASSLAGDSTDTQYF. The CDR3 DNA reads TGCGCCAGCAGCTTGGCAGGCGACAGCACAGATACGCAGTATTTT. The V gene is TRBV5-1, the J gene TRBJ2-3, with no clear D. Germline CDR1 SGHRS, CDR2 YFSETQ. The CDR3 is 15 amino acids. Deletions cut 0 bases from V and 0 bases from J, with 8 bases between.

The genes are TRBV5-5 and TRBJ1-2; D call uncertain. The CDR3 covers 11 residues. CDR1 and CDR2 (germline): SGHKS, YYEKEE (reference sequence). Trimming removed 4 bases at V and 3 bases at J, with 4 bases between. The CDR3 protein is CASSGYYGYTF. As DNA, the CDR3 is TGTGCCAGCAGCGGGTACTATGGCTACACCTTC.

The rearrangement links TRBV2 to TRBJ2-7; D unclear. Between the trimmed V and J ends, which lost 3 bases and 7 bases, there was a span of 7 bases. The germline gives CDR1 SNHLY, CDR2 FYNNEI. The CDR3 length is 11 residues. The CDR3 DNA follows: TGTGCCAGCAGTGATGTTGTGGAGCAGTACTTC. The encoded protein is CASSDVVEQYF.